This entry features one T cell receptor (beta chain) sequence. This clonotype was observed many times. Its cognate antigen has yet to be identified. No much larger clonotype is one base removed from it; base qualities were not supplied. Library prep was done by PCR. The instrument given in TCRdb is Illumina HiSeq 4000. Bulk TCR libraries were generated as previously described, with the TCR primers listed in Table S5 used. Total RNA was purified with the Qiagen AllPrep DNA/RNA kit. Before analysis, reads from multiple sequencing runs of the same library were pooled. On the study's bioinformatics: Reads were retained only if their TCR constant sequence matched exactly, and those retained reads were trimmed to 150 nt and grouped according to their 12-nt molecular barcodes. Reads in each barcode group were sub-clustered using a 15% Levenshtein threshold, and a quality-weighted consensus sequence was built for each RNA molecule. Non-functional sequences were excluded, and lower-count sequences lying one edit away from another sequence were also excluded. Barcode sub-clusters with fewer than 20% of the maximum read count were removed, based on fitting two negative binomial distributions. TCRdb applied fastp at Q25 and MiXCR to the public reads, then kept only in-frame beta chains. Each entry is one CDR3 protein sequence, shown with its most common DNA and genes. The V and J calls, along with clone size, are taken from TCRdb and not from the paper's own processing. Recorded for this sample are about 300,000 distinct CDR3 sequences; about a fifth of them occurred a single time. The top ten clonotypes cover approximately 0.84% of the sample.

Sequences LNHDA (CDR1) and SQIVND (CDR2) are obtained from the germline V gene (reference sequence). From its cysteine to its phenylalanine, the CDR3 spans 13 amino acids. Only CDR3 DNA is held: 39 bases, read in frame from base 1. V loses 5 bases, J loses 0 bases, and the germline ends lie 5 bases apart. Naive CD8 T cell libraries were made from approximately 20,000 to 1,000,000 sorted cells using 10%, 30% or 50% of purified RNA. Naive CD8 T cells were FACS-sorted as CD8+CD4-CCR7+CD45RA+ on a BD FACSAria II into RLT Plus buffer. Approximately eleven TCR copies' worth of Jurkat RNA were spiked into about 19,000-1,000,000 naive CD8 T cell samples to test detection sensitivity. CD8 T cells were enriched using RosetteSep CD8+ T Cell Enrichment Cocktail and Ficoll-Paque, and the enriched cells then underwent ACK red cell lysis. This sample is part of a study of molecular identifiers for immune sequencing clone quantification (dated by TCRdb to 2016 to 2019). Background for the entire study: For a replicate experiment, the RNA from either roughly 18,000 or 92,000 naive CD8 T cells was divided into five aliquots, and four of those aliquots went on to sequencing. The study was a methods study using CD8 T cells to benchmark molecular-identifier clustering-based TCR repertoire sequencing (MIDCIRS) and TCR RNA copy counting. Beyond this particular receptor, the publication reports: Without barcode sub-clustering, chimeric consensus sequences inflated TCR diversity; chimeras reached as high as 47%. In CMV-specific effector cells, clones with more than 20 RNA copies contained over 97% of molecules, whereas in naive cells such clones contained under 1% of molecules. Highly expanded clone sizes could be underestimated because identical TCR molecules may share a barcode. Even against a background of approximately 1 million naive CD8 T cells, spiked-in Jurkat TCR RNA amounting to a single cell's worth was reported to be detectable. About 3 recovered TCR RNA copies per cell were obtained by modeling, versus about ten by digital PCR, implying a capture efficiency of around 28%. Spiked-in Jurkat TCR RNA (roughly 10 copies' worth), which is not part of the donor repertoire, was contained in the naive libraries.

The chain is made from TRBV19 and TRBJ1-5; a confident D gene designation cannot be given. The sequenced sample was naive CD8+ T cells from blood, with Jurkat cell RNA spiked in. What the cell subset or site label conveys for this sample: FACS-sorted CD8+CD4-CCR7+CD45RA+ naive T cells. The origin of this receptor is a human donor in good health. Some libraries in this study had Jurkat cell RNA spiked in. The nucleotide sequence reads TGTGCCAGTAGTGCTTATAGCAATCAGCCCCAGCATTTT. The translation is CASSAYSNQPQHF.